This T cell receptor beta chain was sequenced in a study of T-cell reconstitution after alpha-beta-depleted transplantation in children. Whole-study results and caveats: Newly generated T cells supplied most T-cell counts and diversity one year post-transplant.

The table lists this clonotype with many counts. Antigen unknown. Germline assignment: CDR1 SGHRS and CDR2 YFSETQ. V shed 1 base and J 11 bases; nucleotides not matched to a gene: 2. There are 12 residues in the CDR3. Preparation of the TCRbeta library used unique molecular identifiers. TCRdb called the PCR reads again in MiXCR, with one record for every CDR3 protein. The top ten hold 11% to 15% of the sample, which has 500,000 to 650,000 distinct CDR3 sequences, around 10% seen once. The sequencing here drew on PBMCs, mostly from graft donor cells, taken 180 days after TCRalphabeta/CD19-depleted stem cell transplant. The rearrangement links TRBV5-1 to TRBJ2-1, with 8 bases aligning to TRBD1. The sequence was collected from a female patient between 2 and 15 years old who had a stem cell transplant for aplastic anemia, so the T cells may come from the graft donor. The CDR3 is CASSLNRGKQFF. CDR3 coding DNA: TGCGCCAGCAGCTTGAACAGGGGGAAGCAGTTCTTC.